This TCR beta chain was retrieved from a study of control samples from healthy donors and cancer patients. Here immunoSEQ multiplex PCR was the method, and the copy in TCRdb shows in-frame clones only, minus some. The sample contains more than 95,000 clones, 85% to 95% of which appear only once. V was clipped by 5 bases and J by 0 bases, with 13 bases between them. Germline CDR1 is SEHNR and CDR2 is FQNEAQ (reference sequence). The CDR3 covers 15 residues. The source of this sequence is a man aged 80 or over with head and neck cancer. The sample consisted of PBMCs. The gene calls are TRBV7-9 and TRBJ1-2; D remains unclear. The CDR3 nucleotides are TGTGCCAGCAGCCCGCCTGGACGGTCTAACTATGGCTACACCTTC. Translating it yields CASSPPGRSNYGYTF.